This TCR beta chain came from a study of early T cells in non-severe SARS-CoV-2 infection. Individual cDNA molecules each received unique molecular identifiers attached to them. Via MiXCR, TCRdb re-called the 5' RACE reads, giving one row per CDR3 protein. The data contain about 30,000 distinct CDR3 sequences, about 5% of them singletons. The sample was whole blood. The source is an adult who was a healthcare worker with PCR-confirmed SARS-CoV-2 infection or an uninfected control (not recorded which).

The CDR3 here is CSARHPGPSNTGELFF. The DNA for the CDR3 is TGCAGTGCTAGACACCCCGGGCCCTCGAACACCGGGGAGCTGTTTTTT. V gene TRBV20-1 combines with J gene TRBJ2-2; the D is unclear. The CDR3 has 16 amino acids. The V gene lost 2 bases and the J gene lost 0 bases, with 13 bases spanning the gap. In germline, CDR1 is DFQATT, CDR2 SNEGSKA (reference sequence).